These 14 T cell receptor beta chains share one sample of origin, sequenced in a study of blood T cell repertoires in COVID-19. TCRdb's table, derived via immunoSEQ multiplex PCR, lists solely in-frame clones and lacks some. The sample shows fewer than 250,000 clones, around four fifths of them seen only once. The material sequenced was peripheral blood. Every receptor here comes from a woman aged 70-85 years with acute or convalescent COVID-19.

A single count supports this clone. The DNA for the CDR3 is TGTGCCAGCACCCCAGGGACAGGAGTGTACGAGCAGTACTTC. Protein product: CASTPGTGVYEQYF. The J gene is TRBJ2-7, the V gene TRBV6-5, with 8 bases fitting TRBD1. Trimming at V came to 7 bases and at J to 4 bases, leaving 9 bases not matched to a gene. This CDR3 has 14 amino acids. Germline V gene lookup returns CDR1 MNHEY and CDR2 SVGAGI.

The genes are TRBV4-2 and TRBJ1-6; TRBD1 might be the D (5 bases). The germline V gene encodes CDR1 LGHNA and CDR2 YNFKEQ. The CDR3 contains 15 residues. The V gene lost 0 bases and the J gene lost 10 bases, with 13 bases spanning the gap. CDR3: CASSQDLGEGSPLHF. The DNA for the CDR3 is TGTGCCAGCAGCCAAGATCTAGGGGAGGGGTCACCCCTCCACTTT.

The rearrangement joins TRBV10-3 to TRBJ1-1; weak D call: TRBD1 (5 bases). CDR3 length equals 13 residues. Per germline, CDR1 ENHRY and CDR2 SYGVKD. V was trimmed by 8 bases and J by 0 bases, leaving 10 bases between them. DNA of the CDR3: TGTGCCATCCAACAGGAACTGAACACTGAAGCTTTCTTT. This encodes CAIQQELNTEAFF.

The CDR3 reads CASSQDEGLKVGYTF. In nucleotides, the CDR3 is TGCGCCAGCAGCCAAGATGAGGGCCTTAAGGTCGGCTACACCTTC. This chain joins TRBV4-3 and TRBJ1-2; the D is unclear. CDR1 and CDR2 (germline): LGHNA, YSLEER. The CDR3 runs to 15 residues. The ends were cut back, 0 bases at V and 8 bases at J, with 16 bases in the middle.

CDR3 sequence reads: CASSMVRLSIGYTF. DNA for the CDR3: TGTGCCAGTAGTATGGTTCGTCTATCTATAGGCTACACCTTC. This chain joins TRBV19 and TRBJ1-2; D is unresolved. In germline, CDR1 is LNHDA, CDR2 SQIVND (reference sequence). V lost 3 bases to trimming and J lost 8 bases, with 16 bases between them. This CDR3 has 14 residues.

The chain joins TRBV5-1 to TRBJ1-1; 9 bases are shared with TRBD1. The CDR3 covers 16 residues. From germline, CDR1 is SGHRS and CDR2 YFSETQ. The V and J ends lost 4 bases and 4 bases, in that order; junction bases with no gene match: 11. DNA of the CDR3: TGCGCCAGCAGCCCAAGGACAGGGGAGCAAAGCACTGAAGCTTTCTTT. Translated: CASSPRTGEQSTEAFF.

V is TRBV5-6 and J is TRBJ1-5; D not certain. The CDR3 loop spans 14 amino acids. The germline CDR1 and CDR2 sequences are SGHDT and YYEEEE. V dropped 4 bases and J dropped 1 base, with 9 bases sitting between them. CDR3 bases: TGTGCCAGCAGCAGGAGGGCGAGCAATCAGCCCCAGCATTTT. Encoded protein: CASSRRASNQPQHF.

J is TRBJ1-1 and V is TRBV7-2; D is unresolved. The CDR3 has 14 amino acids. With 1 base removed from V and 1 base from J, the gap between germline ends came to 7 bases. The germline V gene encodes CDR1 SGHTA and CDR2 FQGNSA. CDR3 sequence: CASSLDLRNTEAFF. The CDR3 nucleotides read TGTGCCAGCAGCTTAGATCTGCGGAACACTGAAGCTTTCTTT.

This chain joins TRBV6-5 and TRBJ1-2; D is undetermined. Trimming took off 7 bases at V and 6 bases at J, with 6 bases between the two ends. Germline lookup yields CDR1 MNHEY and CDR2 SVGAGI. The CDR3 contains 10 residues. The CDR3 DNA is TGTGCCAGCAACAGCAATGGCTACACCTTC. Translated, it gives CASNSNGYTF.

CDR3 residues: CASSYSGGVIEKLFF. The CDR3 DNA follows: TGTGCCAGCAGTTACTCGGGGGGGGTGATTGAAAAACTGTTTTTT. The gene calls are TRBV6-5 and TRBJ1-4, with D tentatively TRBD1 (5 bases). V lost 0 bases, J lost 7 bases, and 12 bases lay in between. CDR3 length: 15 residues. Germline assignment: CDR1 MNHEY and CDR2 SVGAGI.

This chain joins TRBV19 and TRBJ1-1; the match to TRBD1 covers 8 bases. The germline CDR1 and CDR2 sequences are LNHDA and SQIVND (reference sequence). CDR3 length equals 14 residues. Trimming removed 1 base from V and 3 bases from J; junction bases left unmatched: 1. CDR3 region: CASSIVQGDTEAFF. The CDR3 DNA reads TGTGCCAGTAGTATAGTACAGGGGGACACTGAAGCTTTCTTT.

This rearrangement joins TRBV19 to TRBJ1-4; tentatively, D is TRBD1 (5 bases). Germline V gene data show CDR1 as LNHDA and CDR2 as SQIVND (reference sequence). The V end was cut by 5 bases, the J end by 4 bases, with 8 bases between. The CDR3 runs 13 residues. CDR3 sequence (DNA): TGTGCCAGTAGTCCCAGGGATAATGAAAAACTGTTTTTT. Translating it yields CASSPRDNEKLFF. Variable domain in full (rest from reference TRBV19 and TRBJ1-4): DGGITQSPKYLFRKEGQNVTLSCEQNLNHDAMYWYRQDPGQGLRLIYYSQIVNDFQKGDIAEGYSVSREKKESFPLTVTSAQKNPTAFYLCASSPRDNEKLFFGSGTQLSVL.

This sequence joins TRBV28 and TRBJ1-1, with 8 bases identical to TRBD1. CDR1 and CDR2 (germline): MDHEN, SYDVKM. The CDR3 is made up of 19 amino acids. J was trimmed by 0 bases and V by 10 bases; bases with no gene match: 22. CDR3 amino acids: CATLFFGLWAGGLNTEAFF. CDR3 nucleotides: TGTGCCACCTTGTTTTTCGGGTTGTGGGCAGGGGGCCTGAACACTGAAGCTTTCTTT.

The chain is built from TRBV6-2 or TRBV6-3 and TRBJ2-7; D gene unclear. Trimming removed 0 bases at V and 2 bases at J, with 14 bases between. Per germline, CDR1 MNHEY and CDR2 SVGEGT. The CDR3 is made up of 16 amino acids. For the CDR3, the DNA is TGTGCCAGCAGTTACTCGGCATCACAGCCTACCTACGAGCAGTACTTC. Translation gives CASSYSASQPTYEQYF.